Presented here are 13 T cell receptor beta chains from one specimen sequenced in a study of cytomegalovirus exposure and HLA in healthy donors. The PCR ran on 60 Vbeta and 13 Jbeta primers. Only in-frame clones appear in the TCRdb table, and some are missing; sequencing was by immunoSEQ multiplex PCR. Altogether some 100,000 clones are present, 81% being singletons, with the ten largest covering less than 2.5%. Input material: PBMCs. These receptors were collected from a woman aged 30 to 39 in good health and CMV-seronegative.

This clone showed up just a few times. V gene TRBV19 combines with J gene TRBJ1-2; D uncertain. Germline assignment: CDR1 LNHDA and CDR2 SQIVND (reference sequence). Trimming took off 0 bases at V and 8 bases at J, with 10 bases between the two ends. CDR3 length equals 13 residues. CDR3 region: CASSIDSGRGYTF. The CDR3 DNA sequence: TGTGCCAGTAGTATAGACTCGGGGAGAGGCTACACCTTC. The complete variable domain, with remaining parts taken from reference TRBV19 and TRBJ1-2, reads DGGITQSPKYLFRKEGQNVTLSCEQNLNHDAMYWYRQDPGQGLRLIYYSQIVNDFQKGDIAEGYSVSREKKESFPLTVTSAQKNPTAFYLCASSIDSGRGYTFGSGTRLTVV.

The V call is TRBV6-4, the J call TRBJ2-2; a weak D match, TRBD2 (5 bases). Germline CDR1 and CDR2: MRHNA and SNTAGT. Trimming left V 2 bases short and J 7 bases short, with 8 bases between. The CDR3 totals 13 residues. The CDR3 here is CASSDRESGELFF. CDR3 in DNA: TGTGCCAGCAGTGACAGGGAGAGCGGGGAGCTGTTTTTT.

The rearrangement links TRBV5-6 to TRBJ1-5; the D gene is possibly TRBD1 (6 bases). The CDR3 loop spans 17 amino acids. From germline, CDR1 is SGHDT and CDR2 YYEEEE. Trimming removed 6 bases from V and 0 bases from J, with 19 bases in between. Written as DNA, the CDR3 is TGTGCCAGCACCTTCTGGGGGGGGGCAGATAGCAATCAGCCCCAGCATTTT. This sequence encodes CASTFWGGADSNQPQHF. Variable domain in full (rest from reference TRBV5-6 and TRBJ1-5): DAGVTQSPTHLIKTRGQQVTLRCSPKSGHDTVSWYQQALGQGPQFIFQYYEEEERQRGNFPDRFSGHQFPNYSSELNVNALLLGDSALYLCASTFWGGADSNQPQHFGDGTRLSIL.

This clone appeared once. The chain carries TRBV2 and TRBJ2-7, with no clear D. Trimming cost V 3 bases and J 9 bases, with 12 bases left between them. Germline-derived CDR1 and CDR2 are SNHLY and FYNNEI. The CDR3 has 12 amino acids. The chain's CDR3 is CASSDFATWQYF. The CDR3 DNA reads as TGTGCCAGCAGTGATTTCGCTACGTGGCAGTACTTC.

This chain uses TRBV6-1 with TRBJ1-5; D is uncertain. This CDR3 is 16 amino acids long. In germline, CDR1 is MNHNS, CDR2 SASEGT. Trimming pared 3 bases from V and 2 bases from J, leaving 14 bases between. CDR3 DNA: TGTGCCAGCAGTGATTTCAGGATGACGGGCAATCAGCCCCAGCATTTT. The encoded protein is CASSDFRMTGNQPQHF.

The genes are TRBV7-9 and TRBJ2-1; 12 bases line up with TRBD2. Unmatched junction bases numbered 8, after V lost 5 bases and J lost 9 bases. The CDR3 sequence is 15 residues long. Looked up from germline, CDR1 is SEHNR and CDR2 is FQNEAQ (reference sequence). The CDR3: CASSLLAGGPGEQFF. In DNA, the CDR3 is TGTGCCAGCAGCCTTCTAGCGGGAGGGCCGGGTGAGCAGTTCTTC.

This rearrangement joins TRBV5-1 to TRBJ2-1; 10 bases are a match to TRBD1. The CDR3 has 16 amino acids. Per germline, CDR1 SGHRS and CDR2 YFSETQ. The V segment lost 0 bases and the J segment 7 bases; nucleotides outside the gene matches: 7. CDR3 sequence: CASSLGPGTGENEQFF. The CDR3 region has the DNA TGCGCCAGCAGCTTGGGGCCCGGGACAGGGGAAAATGAGCAGTTCTTC.

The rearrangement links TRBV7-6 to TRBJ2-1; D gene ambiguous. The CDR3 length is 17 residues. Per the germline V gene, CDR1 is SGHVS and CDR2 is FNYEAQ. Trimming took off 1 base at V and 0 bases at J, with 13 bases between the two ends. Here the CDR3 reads CASSLGYPASSYNEQFF. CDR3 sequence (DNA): TGTGCCAGCAGCTTAGGATATCCCGCGAGCTCCTACAATGAGCAGTTCTTC.

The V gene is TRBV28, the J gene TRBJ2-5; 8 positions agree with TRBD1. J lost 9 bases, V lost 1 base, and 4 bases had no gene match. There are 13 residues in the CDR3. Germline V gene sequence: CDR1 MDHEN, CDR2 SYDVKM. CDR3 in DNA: TGTGCCAGCAGTTTATTGCAGGGGGCGCCCCAGTACTTC. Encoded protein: CASSLLQGAPQYF.

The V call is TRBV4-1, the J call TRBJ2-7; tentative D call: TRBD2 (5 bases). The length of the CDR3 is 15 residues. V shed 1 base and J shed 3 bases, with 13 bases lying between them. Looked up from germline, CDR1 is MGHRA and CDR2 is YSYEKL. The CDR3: CASSQAAVGGYEQYF. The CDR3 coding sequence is TGCGCCAGCAGCCAAGCAGCGGTTGGTGGCTACGAGCAGTACTTC.

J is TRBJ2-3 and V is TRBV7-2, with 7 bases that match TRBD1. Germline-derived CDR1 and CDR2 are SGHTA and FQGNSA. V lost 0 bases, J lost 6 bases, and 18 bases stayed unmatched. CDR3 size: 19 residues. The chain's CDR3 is CASSLAHSPWTGPGDTQYF. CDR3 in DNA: TGTGCCAGCAGCTTAGCCCACTCACCCTGGACAGGCCCGGGGGATACGCAGTATTTT.

CDR3 in amino acids: CASSVGQGNGEKLFF. The DNA for the CDR3 is TGTGCCAGCAGCGTGGGACAGGGAAATGGGGAAAAACTGTTTTTT. This rearrangement joins TRBV9 to TRBJ1-4, with TRBD1 matching 9 bases. Germline V gene sequence: CDR1 SGDLS, CDR2 YYNGEE. CDR3 length: 15 residues. Losses at the gene ends were 2 bases for V and 8 bases for J; bases not matched to a gene: 7.

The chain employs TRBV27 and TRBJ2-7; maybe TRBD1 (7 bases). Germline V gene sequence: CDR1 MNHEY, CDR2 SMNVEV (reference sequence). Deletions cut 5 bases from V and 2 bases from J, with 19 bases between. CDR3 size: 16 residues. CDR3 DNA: TGTGCCAGCAGTCCACGCGGAGGGGGCCCGCCCTACGAGCAGTACTTC. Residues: CASSPRGGGPPYEQYF.